The TCR beta chain under discussion was sequenced for a study of cytomegalovirus exposure and HLA in healthy donors. General observations from the study: With high specificity and sensitivity, the classifier reportedly diagnosed cytomegalovirus status. Across donors, most TCRs were seen rarely, yet some public ones were widespread.

The CDR3 is 15 amino acids. V was cut by 2 bases and J by 7 bases, with 15 bases left in between. The germline V gene encodes CDR1 SGHTA and CDR2 FQGNSA. With 60 Vbeta and 13 Jbeta primers, the PCR was carried out. Libraries were prepared by immunoSEQ multiplex PCR; TCRdb keeps only in-frame clonotypes and omits some of them. The sample yields 150,000 or so clones, 60% to 85% seen once. Turning to this clone: The target antigen is unknown.

This receptor was taken from a young man in good health and CMV-seronegative. Sequencing used PBMCs. The chain recombines TRBV7-2 with TRBJ2-1, with D possibly matching TRBD1 (6 bases). CDR3 in DNA: TGTGCCAGCAGCTTAAATCCAGGGGTGGGGAATGAGCAGTTCTTC. Translated, it gives CASSLNPGVGNEQFF. The whole variable domain, remainder taken from reference TRBV7-2 and TRBJ2-1, is GAGVSQSPSNKVTEKGKDVELRCDPISGHTALYWYRQSLGQGLEFLIYFQGNSAPDKSGLPSDRFSAERTGGSVSTLTIQRTQQEDSAVYLCASSLNPGVGNEQFFGPGTRLTVL.